Included here is one TCR beta chain sequence, with context. Its antigen is not identified. These data come from a study of cytomegalovirus exposure and HLA in healthy donors. Study-level findings and limits: Reports state that TCR beta sequences accurately predicted most subjects' HLA-A and HLA-B alleles. Using a false discovery rate of 0.05, a later analysis showed that 16,000 or so TCR beta sequences were associated with HLA alleles. The analysis excluded some indistinguishable V segments, including TRBV6-2 and TRBV6-3.

The donors gave bone marrow, and they were healthy. Trimming stripped 1 base from V and 0 bases from J, with 10 bases between. The CDR3 extends over 15 amino acids. CDR1 and CDR2 (germline): KGHSH, LQKENI. PCR used 60 Vbeta primers and 13 Jbeta primers. Clones were read by immunoSEQ multiplex PCR, and TCRdb kept only the in-frame ones, dropping some. Of fewer than 150,000 clones listed, around 79% are singletons. Sequences were obtained from PBMCs. The source of this sequence is a male donor in good health and CMV-seronegative. The rearrangement uses TRBV18 and TRBJ2-7; D is ambiguous. Here the CDR3 reads CASSPLPGSSYEQYF. DNA of the CDR3: TGTGCCAGCTCACCACTTCCGGGTAGCTCCTACGAGCAGTACTTC.